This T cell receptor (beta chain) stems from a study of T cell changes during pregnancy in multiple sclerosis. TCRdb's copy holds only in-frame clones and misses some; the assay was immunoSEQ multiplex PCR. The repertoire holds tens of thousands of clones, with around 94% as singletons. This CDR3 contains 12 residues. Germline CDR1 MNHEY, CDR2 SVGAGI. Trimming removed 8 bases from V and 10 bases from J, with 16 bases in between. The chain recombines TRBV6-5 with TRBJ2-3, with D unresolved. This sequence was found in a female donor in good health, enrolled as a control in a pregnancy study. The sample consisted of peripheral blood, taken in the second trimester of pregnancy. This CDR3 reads CASGIYSIPQYF. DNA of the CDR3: TGTGCCAGCGGAATATATAGCATCCCGCAGTATTTT.